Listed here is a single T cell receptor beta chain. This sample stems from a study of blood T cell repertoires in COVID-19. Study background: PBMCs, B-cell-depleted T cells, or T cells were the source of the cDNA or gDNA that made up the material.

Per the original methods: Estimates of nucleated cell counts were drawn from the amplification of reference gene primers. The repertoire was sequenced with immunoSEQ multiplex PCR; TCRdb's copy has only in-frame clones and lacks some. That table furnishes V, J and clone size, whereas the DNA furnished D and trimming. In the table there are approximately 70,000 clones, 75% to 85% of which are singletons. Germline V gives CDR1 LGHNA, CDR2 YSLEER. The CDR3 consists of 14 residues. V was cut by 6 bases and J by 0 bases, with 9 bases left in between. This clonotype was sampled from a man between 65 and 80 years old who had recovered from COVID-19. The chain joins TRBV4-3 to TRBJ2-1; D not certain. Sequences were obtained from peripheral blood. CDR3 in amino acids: CASSFDSSYNEQFF. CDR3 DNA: TGCGCCAGCAGTTTCGATAGCTCCTACAATGAGCAGTTCTTC.